The rows below give T cell receptor beta chains drawn from one sample of a study of Ad26.COV2.S vaccination and SARS-CoV-2 variants. The table came from immunoSEQ multiplex PCR; TCRdb's copy has only in-frame clones and leaves some out. In the table there are around 450,000 clones, over 75% of which are singletons. Here the sequenced sample was peripheral blood, taken in a trial of Ad26.COV2.S vaccine versus placebo. The receptors originated from a person aged 18-60 years who received the Ad26.COV2.S COVID-19 vaccine or a placebo. Each CDR3 is given with its conserved first and last residue. Each record gives: clone size, V gene, CDR3 length, D gene, J gene, CDR3 DNA, CDR3 protein. The D gene is left open where the match is weak. Size values are once, few and many counts, or a class for expanded clones, and some rows have none.

>-|TRBV11-2|17|TRBD1|TRBJ1-2
TGTGCCAGCAGCTTAGTAGCATTAGGCAGGGGGCCGGATGGCTACACCTTC
CASSLVALGRGPDGYTF
>-|TRBV30|12|TRBD2|TRBJ2-7
TGTGCCTGGACTAGCGGGAACTACGAGCAGTACTTC
CAWTSGNYEQYF
>-|TRBV5-1|16|TRBD1|TRBJ2-7
TGCGCCAGCAGCCTACGGACAGGGAAGGATGGCTACGAGCAGTACTTC
CASSLRTGKDGYEQYF
>-|TRBV5-4|14|-|TRBJ2-7
TGTGCCAGCCACGGGGAAGACTTACCCTACGAGCAGTACTTC
CASHGEDLPYEQYF
>-|TRBV4-3|14|TRBD1|TRBJ2-7
TGCGCCAGCAGCCGGACGGACAGGAATTACGAGCAGTACTTC
CASSRTDRNYEQYF
>-|TRBV3-1/TRBV3-2|15|-|TRBJ2-3
TGTGCCAGCAGCCAAGGTTGGGCTAGCACAGATACGCAGTATTTT
CASSQGWASTDTQYF
>-|TRBV4-3|14|-|TRBJ1-1
TGCGCCAGCAGCCATGGCCACATGAACACTGAAGCTTTCTTT
CASSHGHMNTEAFF
>once|TRBV5-4|18|-|TRBJ2-2
TGTGCCAGCAGCTTGGGTACAGCGGGCCTAACGAACACCGGGGAGCTGTTTTTT
CASSLGTAGLTNTGELFF
>-|TRBV3-1/TRBV3-2|16|-|TRBJ1-6
TGTGCCAGCAGCCAAGATGCAGGGCCGGGGAATTCACCCCTCCACTTT
CASSQDAGPGNSPLHF
>-|TRBV19|14|-|TRBJ1-5
TGTGCCAGTCAACTGGGGGGGACTAATCAGCCCCAGCATTTT
CASQLGGTNQPQHF
>-|TRBV15|15|TRBD1|TRBJ2-7
TGTGCCACCAGCAGAGACGGGACAGGGGCCTACGAGCAGTACTTC
CATSRDGTGAYEQYF
>-|TRBV7-9|14|-|TRBJ2-5
TGTGCCAGCAGCTCGACCGGGCCTCAAGAGACCCAGTACTTC
CASSSTGPQETQYF
>-|TRBV6-2/TRBV6-3|18|-|TRBJ1-6
TGTGCCAGCAGTTACTCGAAGCTGGCCAGCTTATATAATTCACCCCTCCACTTT
CASSYSKLASLYNSPLHF
>-|TRBV20-1|13|-|TRBJ2-3
TGCAGTGCTAGTAGTGACAACACAGATACGCAGTATTTT
CSASSDNTDTQYF
>-|TRBV5-8|15|-|TRBJ1-1
TGTGCCAGCAGCTTGGCTGGAGGGGCAGGTACTGAAGCTTTCTTT
CASSLAGGAGTEAFF
>-|TRBV7-2|15|-|TRBJ1-6
TGTGCCAGCAGCTTAGCGCTGGGGGCAGTTTCACCCCTCCACTTT
CASSLALGAVSPLHF
>-|TRBV19|16|TRBD1|TRBJ1-1
TGTGCCAGTATTAACCGGGACAGGGGGCGCGGCGCTGAAGCTTTCTTT
CASINRDRGRGAEAFF
>-|TRBV27|15|-|TRBJ2-5
TGTGCCAGCAGTTTAGGTGTCAGGGGTTGGGAGACCCAGTACTTC
CASSLGVRGWETQYF
>-|TRBV6-5|15|-|TRBJ1-6
TGTGCCAGCTTTTTCGTACTTGTGGCAAATTCACCCCTCCACTTT
CASFFVLVANSPLHF
>-|TRBV11-2|16|TRBD2|TRBJ2-7
TGTGCCAGCAGCCGATTAGCGGGAGGGCTGCCCTACGAGCAGTACTTC
CASSRLAGGLPYEQYF
>-|TRBV27|15|-|TRBJ1-5
TGTGCCAGCAGCCTCAGGGGCCTTAGCAATCAGCCCCAGCATTTT
CASSLRGLSNQPQHF
>-|TRBV11-3|15|-|TRBJ2-1
TGTGCCAGCAGCTTGGGTAGCGGAGTCTACAATGAGCAGTTCTTC
CASSLGSGVYNEQFF
>-|TRBV7-9|12|-|TRBJ2-1
TGTGCCAGCAGCTTATCGGGAAATGAGCAGTTCTTC
CASSLSGNEQFF
>once|TRBV24-1|15|-|TRBJ2-2
TGTGCCACCAGTGATGCCTCGATGAACACCGGGGAGCTGTTTTTT
CATSDASMNTGELFF
>-|TRBV6-6|14|-|TRBJ1-1
TGTGCCAGCAGTTACTTGGACGTGAACACTGAAGCTTTCTTT
CASSYLDVNTEAFF
>few|TRBV30|17|TRBD2|TRBJ2-3
TGTGCCTGGAGCGCAAACCCGACTAGCTCCCCTAGGCCTACGCAGTATTTT
CAWSANPTSSPRPTQYF
>-|TRBV7-2|16|-|TRBJ2-1
TGTGCCAGCAGCTTAGGTTTCCTTTTATCTTACAATGAGCAGTTCTTC
CASSLGFLLSYNEQFF
>-|TRBV7-2|13|-|TRBJ2-1
TGTGCCAGCAGCTTAAGACTTGCGAATGAGCAGTTCTTC
CASSLRLANEQFF
>-|TRBV30|13|-|TRBJ2-7
TGTGCCTGGACGGACGGCCCGTTTCACGAGCAGTACTTC
CAWTDGPFHEQYF
>-|TRBV28|17|TRBD2|TRBJ2-5
TGTGCCAGCAGTTTAGGCCTAGCGGGAGGGCGGAGGGAGACCCAGTACTTC
CASSLGLAGGRRETQYF
>-|TRBV7-2|15|TRBD1|TRBJ1-2
TGTGCCAGCAACTACCGAACAGGGGGGAACTATGGCTACACCTTC
CASNYRTGGNYGYTF
>-|TRBV7-9|13|-|TRBJ1-1
TGTGCCAGCAGCTTCGTTTTGGAGAATGAAGCTTTCTTT
CASSFVLENEAFF
>-|TRBV5-6|14|-|TRBJ2-3
TGTGCCAGCAGCTTGGCTCAGTTTGGGGATACGCAGTATTTT
CASSLAQFGDTQYF
>few|TRBV6-8|15|-|TRBJ2-1
TGTGCCAGCAGAAGGGCTAGCTCATCCTACAATGAGCAGTTCTTC
CASRRASSSYNEQFF
>-|TRBV19|14|-|TRBJ2-7
TGTGCCAGTAGTAGAGAGGGGAAGAACTACGAGCAGTACTTC
CASSREGKNYEQYF